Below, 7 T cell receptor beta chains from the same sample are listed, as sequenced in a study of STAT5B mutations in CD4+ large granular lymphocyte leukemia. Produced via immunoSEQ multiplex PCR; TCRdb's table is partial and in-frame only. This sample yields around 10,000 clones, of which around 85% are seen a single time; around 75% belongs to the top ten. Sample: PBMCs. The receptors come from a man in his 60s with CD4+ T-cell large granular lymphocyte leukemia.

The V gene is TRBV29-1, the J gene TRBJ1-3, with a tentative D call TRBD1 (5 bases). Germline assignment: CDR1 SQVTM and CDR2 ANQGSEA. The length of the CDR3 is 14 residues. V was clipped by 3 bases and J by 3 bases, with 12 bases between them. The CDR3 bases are TGCAGCGTTGACGCCAGGGCGAATGGAAACACCATATATTTT. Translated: CSVDARANGNTIYF. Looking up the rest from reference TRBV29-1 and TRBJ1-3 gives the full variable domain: SAVISQKPSRDICQRGTSLTIQCQVDSQVTMMFWYRQQPGQSLTLIATANQGSEATYESGFVIDKFPISRPNLTFSTLTVSNMSPEDSSIYLCSVDARANGNTIYFGEGSWLTVV.

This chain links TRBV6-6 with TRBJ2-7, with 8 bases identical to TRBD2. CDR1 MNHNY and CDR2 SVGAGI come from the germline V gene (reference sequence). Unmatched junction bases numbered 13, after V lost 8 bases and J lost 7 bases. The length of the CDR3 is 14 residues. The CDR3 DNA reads TGTGCCAGCCTCCCGGGACTAGGGACGCGTGAGCAGTACTTC. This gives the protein CASLPGLGTREQYF.

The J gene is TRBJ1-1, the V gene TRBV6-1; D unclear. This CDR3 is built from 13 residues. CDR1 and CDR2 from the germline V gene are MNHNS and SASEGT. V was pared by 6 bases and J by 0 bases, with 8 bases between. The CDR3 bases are TGTGCCAGCAGGAGCCTGATGAACACTGAAGCTTTCTTT. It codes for CASRSLMNTEAFF.

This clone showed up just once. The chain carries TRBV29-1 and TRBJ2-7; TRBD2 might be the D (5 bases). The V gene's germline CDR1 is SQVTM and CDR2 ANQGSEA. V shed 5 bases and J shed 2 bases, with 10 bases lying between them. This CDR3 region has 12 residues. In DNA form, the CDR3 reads TGCAGCGTTACTTCCGGGACCTACGAGCAGTACTTC. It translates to CSVTSGTYEQYF.

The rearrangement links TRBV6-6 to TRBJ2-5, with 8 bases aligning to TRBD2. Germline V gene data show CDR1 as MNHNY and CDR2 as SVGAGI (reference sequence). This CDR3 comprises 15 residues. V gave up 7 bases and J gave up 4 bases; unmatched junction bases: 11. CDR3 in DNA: TGTGCCAGCACCCCGCCGGGCGGGAGGACAGAGACCCAGTACTTC. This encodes CASTPPGGRTETQYF.

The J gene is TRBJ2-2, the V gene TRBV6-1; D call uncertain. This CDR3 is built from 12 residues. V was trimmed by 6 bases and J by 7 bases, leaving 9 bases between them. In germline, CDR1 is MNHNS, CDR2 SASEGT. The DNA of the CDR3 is TGTGCCAGCAGCTTGGGTGTCGGGGAGCTGTTTTTT. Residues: CASSLGVGELFF.

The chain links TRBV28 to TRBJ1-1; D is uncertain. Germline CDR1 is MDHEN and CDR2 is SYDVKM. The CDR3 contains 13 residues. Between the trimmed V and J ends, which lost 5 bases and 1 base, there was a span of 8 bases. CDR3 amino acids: CASSPPRNTEAFF. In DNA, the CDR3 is TGTGCCAGCAGTCCCCCCCGGAACACTGAAGCTTTCTTT.